This is a list of T cell receptor beta chains from one sample in a study of T cell responses to AZD1222 COVID-19 vaccine. Sequencing used immunoSEQ multiplex PCR; TCRdb keeps in-frame clones, though not all of them. The sample contains about 170,000 clones, approximately 90% of which appear only once. Material: peripheral blood, obtained 28 days after the second AZD1222 dose. Receptors were obtained from an adult who received the AZD1222 COVID-19 vaccine. The CDR3 runs from the conserved cysteine through the conserved F or W. A D gene is named only where the DNA matches it firmly.

CASSLEEGSIGTEAFF,16,-,TRBV5-6,TRBJ1-1
CASSVRGENEKLFF,14,-,TRBV2,TRBJ1-4
CASSELGRETQYF,13,-,TRBV6-1,TRBJ2-5
CASSPGGPEQFF,12,TRBD2,TRBV12-3/TRBV12-4,TRBJ2-1
CASSPNRGFRNEQYF,15,TRBD1,TRBV18,TRBJ2-7
CASSTLGADSNQPQHF,16,-,TRBV19,TRBJ1-5
CASSRRDRGWEQYF,14,TRBD1,TRBV3-1/TRBV3-2,TRBJ2-7
CASSYAGGAYEQYF,14,TRBD2,TRBV6-5,TRBJ2-7
CASTPGTGVSSSPLHF,16,TRBD1,TRBV5-5,TRBJ1-6
CASSPRDRGFNGYTF,15,TRBD1,TRBV7-8,TRBJ1-2
CAGGRGGQPQHF,12,-,TRBV30,TRBJ1-5
CASSQEVRSGADSPLHF,17,-,TRBV4-1,TRBJ1-6
CASSLEGRGPYEQYF,15,-,TRBV5-5,TRBJ2-7
CARSNNEEETQYF,13,-,TRBV5-3,TRBJ2-5
CASSTRGKQGAGANVLTF,18,TRBD1,TRBV19,TRBJ2-6
CASSLDPATNTEAFF,15,-,TRBV5-1,TRBJ1-1
CASSPRDTATHGGTQYF,17,-,TRBV7-6,TRBJ2-5
CASSERQSTDTQYF,14,-,TRBV9,TRBJ2-3
CASSLSGGPYNEQFF,15,TRBD2,TRBV11-2,TRBJ2-1
CASSSIRGVGRSEQFF,16,-,TRBV7-8,TRBJ2-1
CASSPDRVSYTF,12,TRBD1,TRBV12-3/TRBV12-4,TRBJ1-2
CASRPPTGLSSYEQYF,16,-,TRBV27,TRBJ2-7
CASRGRDIQESQYF,14,-,TRBV10-1,TRBJ2-5
CASSPTGGSMNTEAFF,16,TRBD1,TRBV18,TRBJ1-1
CASSRTGGLDTQYF,14,TRBD1,TRBV7-8,TRBJ2-3
CASSSGIGRARTNYGYTF,18,-,TRBV5-6,TRBJ1-2
CASSWSGAGGPKNEAFF,17,TRBD1,TRBV5-5,TRBJ1-1
CASSLSPRDEQFF,13,-,TRBV5-4,TRBJ2-1
CASSSQEYNEQFF,13,-,TRBV5-4,TRBJ2-1
CASSPKRDSPAYEQYF,16,-,TRBV6-2/TRBV6-3,TRBJ2-7
CAISEGAGNTIYF,13,-,TRBV10-3,TRBJ1-3
CASSQDPPGGNSPLHF,16,TRBD1,TRBV4-3,TRBJ1-6
CASSQVRGLPYGYTF,15,-,TRBV23-1,TRBJ1-2
CATGQSRGNTIYF,13,-,TRBV15,TRBJ1-3
CASAPLTGSYEQYF,14,-,TRBV5-4,TRBJ2-7
CASSQDRGLAGLSGANVLTF,20,-,TRBV4-3,TRBJ2-6
CASSLAGQPQHF,12,-,TRBV12-3/TRBV12-4,TRBJ1-5
CASSAGDGNQPQHF,14,-,TRBV7-8,TRBJ1-5
CASSFGSTNEKLFF,14,-,TRBV5-1,TRBJ1-4
CASSLSRVNEQYF,13,-,TRBV27,TRBJ2-7
CATSRDIRARTSKLRNTIYF,20,-,TRBV15,TRBJ1-3
CSGPDVGICSGNTIYF,16,-,TRBV29-1,TRBJ1-3
CASSVGLTPYNEQFF,15,-,TRBV9,TRBJ2-1
CASKEGPSGGEQYF,14,TRBD2,TRBV2,TRBJ2-7
CASSFRTGANVLTF,14,-,TRBV27,TRBJ2-6
CASSPGTGGYTF,12,-,TRBV3-1/TRBV3-2,TRBJ1-2
CASSETAGGRTDTQYF,16,TRBD2,TRBV9,TRBJ2-3
CATSRDRLAEEQFF,14,TRBD2,TRBV15,TRBJ2-1
CASSIGGLYEKLFF,14,-,TRBV19,TRBJ1-4
CASMEGASYGYTF,13,TRBD1,TRBV7-9,TRBJ1-2
CASSLLVSSGANVLTF,16,-,TRBV5-6,TRBJ2-6
CASSYGQGNSNQPQHF,16,TRBD1,TRBV6-5,TRBJ1-5
CAISGGQQETQYF,13,TRBD1,TRBV10-3,TRBJ2-5